Below are 30 T cell receptor beta chains sequenced from a single sample in a study of technical replicates of blood from a few donors. The protocol was immunoSEQ multiplex PCR, while the TCRdb copy is restricted to in-frame clones and leaves out a portion. Of about 66,000 clones in the sample, under 98% were seen once. The sequencing sample was made of T cells isolated from PBMCs. The receptors here all came from a human donor in good health.

The rearrangement uses TRBV28 and TRBJ2-7; 8 bases match TRBD1. The CDR3 covers 13 residues. Germline V gene sequence: CDR1 MDHEN, CDR2 SYDVKM. With 5 bases clipped from V and 6 bases from J, the junction kept 6 bases outside the gene matches. The CDR3 nucleotides read TGTGCCAGCAGTCCTGGGACAGGTACCGAGCAGTACTTC. It encodes CASSPGTGTEQYF.

The chain uses TRBV6-5 and TRBJ2-2; D gene ambiguous. V was cut by 6 bases and J by 7 bases, with 15 bases left in between. The CDR3 sequence is 14 residues long. The germline gives CDR1 MNHEY, CDR2 SVGAGI. The CDR3 region is CASRRGLRDGELFF. Written as DNA, the CDR3 is TGTGCCAGCAGGCGTGGTCTCCGAGACGGGGAGCTGTTTTTT.

This sequence joins TRBV2 and TRBJ1-3; D not resolved. V was trimmed by 7 bases and J by 0 bases, leaving 4 bases between them. The germline CDR1 and CDR2 sequences are SNHLY and FYNNEI. CDR3 length: 12 amino acids. For the CDR3, the DNA is TGTGCCAGCACGGTCTCTGGAAACACCATATATTTT. This codes for CASTVSGNTIYF.

This chain links TRBV18 with TRBJ1-1; 10 bases fit TRBD1. CDR3 length equals 14 residues. Per the germline V gene, CDR1 is KGHSH and CDR2 is LQKENI. J lost 3 bases, V lost 6 bases, and 4 bases had no gene match. CDR3 loop: CASSHGQGDTEAFF. CDR3 sequence (DNA): TGTGCCAGCTCGCACGGACAGGGGGACACTGAAGCTTTCTTT.

This sequence joins TRBV5-1 and TRBJ2-2; D gene ambiguous. The germline CDR1 and CDR2 sequences are SGHRS and YFSETQ. The V gene lost 0 bases and the J gene lost 3 bases, with 6 bases spanning the gap. The CDR3 has 14 amino acids. The CDR3 DNA is TGCGCCAGCAGCTTGGTCTATTACACCGGGGAGCTGTTTTTT. Translation gives CASSLVYYTGELFF. Filled out from reference TRBV5-1 and TRBJ2-2, the complete variable domain reads KAGVTQTPRYLIKTRGQQVTLSCSPISGHRSVSWYQQTPGQGLQFLFEYFSETQRNKGNFPGRFSGRQFSNSRSEMNVSTLELGDSALYLCASSLVYYTGELFFGEGSRLTVL.

The gene calls are TRBV5-1 and TRBJ1-4; D not resolved. Trimming shortened V by 2 bases and J by 8 bases, and 7 bases separated the two germline ends. Germline CDR1 reads SGHRS; CDR2 reads YFSETQ. CDR3 length: 12 amino acids. The CDR3 loop is CASSFNQEKLFF. For the CDR3, the DNA is TGCGCCAGCAGCTTTAATCAGGAAAAACTGTTTTTT. Full variable domain (rest looked up from reference TRBV5-1 and TRBJ1-4): KAGVTQTPRYLIKTRGQQVTLSCSPISGHRSVSWYQQTPGQGLQFLFEYFSETQRNKGNFPGRFSGRQFSNSRSEMNVSTLELGDSALYLCASSFNQEKLFFGSGTQLSVL.

The V gene is TRBV5-4, the J gene TRBJ2-1; TRBD2 aligns across 9 bases. This CDR3 is built from 15 residues. CDR1 and CDR2 (germline): SGHNT, YYREEE (reference sequence). Losses at the gene ends were 0 bases for V and 8 bases for J; bases not matched to a gene: 6. CDR3 DNA: TGTGCCAGCAGCTTGGCCCCTAGCGGGATTCATGAGCAGTTCTTC. Protein: CASSLAPSGIHEQFF.

This sequence joins TRBV5-1 and TRBJ1-2, with a tentative D call TRBD1 (6 bases). This CDR3 region has 14 residues. The V gene lost 2 bases and the J gene lost 3 bases, with 11 bases spanning the gap. Germline assignment: CDR1 SGHRS and CDR2 YFSETQ. The CDR3 protein is CASSFRGWYYGYTF. The DNA of the CDR3 is TGCGCCAGCAGCTTCAGGGGCTGGTACTATGGCTACACCTTC.

In its sample, this clone was seen once. V gene TRBV6-5 combines with J gene TRBJ2-1; TRBD2 matches at 13 bases. V lost 4 bases and J lost 10; bases outside the gene matches: 7. In germline, CDR1 is MNHEY, CDR2 SVGAGI. The CDR3 loop spans 15 amino acids. CDR3 sequence: CASSSWTSGRQEQFF. The CDR3 nucleotides read TGTGCCAGCAGTTCCTGGACTAGCGGGAGACAGGAGCAGTTCTTC.

The J gene is TRBJ1-1, the V gene TRBV6-5; TRBD1 is a possible D gene (5 bases). This CDR3 contains 14 residues. Germline values: CDR1 MNHEY, CDR2 SVGAGI. Trimming cost V 4 bases and J 10 bases, with 19 bases left between them. CDR3 sequence reads: CASSCRQSSCGAFF. The CDR3, as DNA: TGTGCCAGCAGTTGTAGACAGTCTTCGTGCGGAGCTTTCTTT.

V gene TRBV10-3 combines with J gene TRBJ1-1; D is ambiguous. CDR3 size: 15 residues. Trimming left V 1 base short and J 1 base short, with 10 bases between. Germline V gene data show CDR1 as ENHRY and CDR2 as SYGVKD. The CDR3 DNA sequence: TGTGCCATCAGTGAGTTCGAGGGCCGGAACACTGAAGCTTTCTTT. Amino acids: CAISEFEGRNTEAFF.

The rearrangement links TRBV15 to TRBJ2-7; D is ambiguous. V dropped 3 bases and J dropped 1 base, with 7 bases sitting between them. There are 13 residues in the CDR3. Germline V gene lookup returns CDR1 LNHNV and CDR2 YYDKDF (reference sequence). The CDR3 loop reads CATSSQVSYEQYF. The CDR3 DNA reads TGTGCCACCAGCAGTCAGGTATCCTACGAGCAGTACTTC.

This chain connects TRBV14 to TRBJ2-7; TRBD2 matches 8 bases. The CDR3 consists of 14 residues. Germline CDR1 and CDR2: SGHDN and FVKESK. With V trimmed by 3 bases and J by 3 bases, 4 bases remained unmatched. The CDR3 DNA reads as TGTGCCAGCAGCCAGTCTAGCGGGTTCTACGAGCAGTACTTC. Translating it yields CASSQSSGFYEQYF.

Worth noting for this clone: Other nucleotide sequences from this sample produce the same CDR3. The chain joins TRBV15 to TRBJ2-7; the match to TRBD2 covers 8 bases. The CDR3 consists of 15 residues. With 1 base clipped from V and 2 bases from J, the junction kept 4 bases outside the gene matches. The germline CDR1 and CDR2 sequences are LNHNV and YYDKDF (reference sequence). In DNA form, the CDR3 reads TGTGCCACCAGCAGAGGTCTAGCGGGCGCCTACGAGCAGTACTTC. This codes for CATSRGLAGAYEQYF.

The chain has TRBV5-4 and TRBJ2-7, with TRBD1 identical over 10 bases. Germline CDR1 and CDR2: SGHNT and YYREEE (reference sequence). The V segment lost 9 bases and the J segment 2 bases; nucleotides outside the gene matches: 5. This CDR3 contains 13 residues. CDR3 sequence: CAIPGQGPYEQYF. In DNA, the CDR3 is TGTGCCATCCCGGGACAGGGGCCCTACGAGCAGTACTTC.

J is TRBJ1-2 and V is TRBV18, with 7 positions matching TRBD1. CDR1 KGHSH and CDR2 LQKENI come from the germline V gene. The CDR3 has 13 residues. With 3 bases clipped from V and 4 bases from J, the junction kept 2 bases outside the gene matches. In nucleotides, the CDR3 is TGTGCCAGCTCACCGGGGACAGTCTATGGCTACACCTTC. Protein product: CASSPGTVYGYTF.

This chain links TRBV7-9 with TRBJ2-7, with D perhaps TRBD1 (6 bases). The germline CDR1 and CDR2 sequences are SEHNR and FQNEAQ (reference sequence). This CDR3 region has 16 residues. V was shortened by 1 base and J by 6 bases, with 19 bases between the two germline ends. The CDR3 spells CASSLEGVGASGEQYF. As DNA, the CDR3 is TGTGCCAGCAGCTTAGAGGGGGTAGGGGCTTCAGGCGAGCAGTACTTC.

The chain couples TRBV19 to TRBJ2-7, with D possibly being TRBD2 (6 bases). The V gene lost 6 bases and the J gene lost 5 bases, with 8 bases spanning the gap. The CDR3 is 11 residues long. The germline V gene has CDR1 LNHDA and CDR2 SQIVND (reference sequence). The CDR3 nucleotides read TGTGCCAGTAGACTAGCTGACGAGCAGTACTTC. Its protein is CASRLADEQYF.

This chain uses TRBV19 with TRBJ2-7; 7 bases agree with TRBD1. Losses at the gene ends were 2 bases for V and 2 bases for J; bases not matched to a gene: 6. Germline V gene data show CDR1 as LNHDA and CDR2 as SQIVND (reference sequence). CDR3 length equals 15 residues. The CDR3 spells CASSIWGQSTYEQYF. CDR3 bases: TGTGCCAGTAGTATATGGGGACAGTCCACCTACGAGCAGTACTTC.

The chain joins TRBV7-2 to TRBJ1-5; weak D call: TRBD1 (6 bases). The CDR3 has 14 amino acids. V was pared by 3 bases and J by 5 bases, with 11 bases between. Per germline, CDR1 SGHTA and CDR2 FQGNSA. The CDR3: CASSLRAGDQPQHF. In nucleotides, the CDR3 is TGTGCCAGCAGCTTGAGGGCAGGGGATCAGCCCCAGCATTTT.

This chain connects TRBV29-1 to TRBJ2-2; 8 bases are shared with TRBD1. Germline assignment: CDR1 SQVTM and CDR2 ANQGSEA. The junction had 6 bases not matched to a gene; V was cut back by 5 bases and J by 4 bases. The CDR3 is 14 amino acids. This CDR3 reads CSVQGQVLTGELFF. The CDR3 region has the DNA TGCAGCGTTCAGGGACAGGTCCTCACCGGGGAGCTGTTTTTT.

The gene calls are TRBV9 and TRBJ2-7; TRBD2 might be the D (7 bases). V was cut by 3 bases and J by 4 bases, with 11 bases left in between. This CDR3 has 13 residues. The germline gives CDR1 SGDLS, CDR2 YYNGEE. CDR3: CASSGGGKYEQYF. In nucleotides, the CDR3 is TGTGCCAGCAGCGGCGGGGGCAAATACGAGCAGTACTTC. The full variable domain, with the rest looked up from reference TRBV9 and TRBJ2-7, is DSGVTQTPKHLITATGQRVTLRCSPRSGDLSVYWYQQSLDQGLQFLIQYYNGEERAKGNILERFSAQQFPDLHSELNLSSLELGDSALYFCASSGGGKYEQYFGPGTRLTVT.

CDR3 region: CASSLLPGLAGSTDTQYF. The CDR3 DNA is TGCGCCAGCAGCCTCCTTCCGGGACTAGCGGGTAGCACAGATACGCAGTATTTT. This rearrangement joins TRBV5-1 to TRBJ2-3; 12 bases align to TRBD2. The CDR3 has 18 amino acids. V was clipped by 4 bases and J by 0 bases; unmatched bases: 9. Per germline, CDR1 SGHRS and CDR2 YFSETQ.

This clone appeared a single time. The chain carries TRBV4-2 and TRBJ2-1; D call uncertain. Trimming left V 1 base short and J 6 bases short, with 16 bases between. CDR1 and CDR2 (germline): LGHNA, YNFKEQ. The CDR3 consists of 16 residues. CDR3 coding DNA: TGTGCCAGCAGCCAAGGTCTCATGAGCGTCGGCAATGAGCAGTTCTTC. Its protein product is CASSQGLMSVGNEQFF.

This sequence joins TRBV7-8 and TRBJ1-1, with D unresolved. In germline, CDR1 is SGHVS, CDR2 FQNEAQ. The CDR3 totals 13 residues. Trimming removed 2 bases at V and 1 base at J, with 5 bases between. The CDR3 sequence: CASSLRRNTEAFF. The CDR3 DNA follows: TGTGCCAGCAGCTTACGTCGGAACACTGAAGCTTTCTTT.

This clone appeared a single time. The rearrangement links TRBV19 to TRBJ1-4; D may be TRBD1 (6 bases). This CDR3 has 17 amino acids. Between the trimmed V and J ends, which lost 3 bases and 7 bases, there was a span of 21 bases. Germline V lookup: CDR1 LNHDA, CDR2 SQIVND (reference sequence). CDR3 coding DNA: TGTGCCAGTAGTATGGGGACCTTAACAGGGTTTGGTGAAAAACTGTTTTTT. Translation: CASSMGTLTGFGEKLFF. The variable domain in full, completed from reference TRBV19 and TRBJ1-4, reads DGGITQSPKYLFRKEGQNVTLSCEQNLNHDAMYWYRQDPGQGLRLIYYSQIVNDFQKGDIAEGYSVSREKKESFPLTVTSAQKNPTAFYLCASSMGTLTGFGEKLFFGSGTQLSVL.

The chain carries TRBV10-3 and TRBJ2-5; weak D call: TRBD1 (8 bases). CDR1 is ENHRY and CDR2 is SYGVKD in the germline V gene. The CDR3 is 14 residues long. V gave up 11 bases and J gave up 5 bases, with 21 bases separating them. CDR3 residues: CALRDHRGGETQYF. The CDR3, as DNA: TGTGCCCTCCGCGACCACAGGGGGGGGGAGACCCAGTACTTC.

The rearrangement uses TRBV6-5 and TRBJ1-1, with D possibly matching TRBD1 (5 bases). Trimming removed 6 bases at V and 5 bases at J, with 7 bases between. The CDR3 runs to 11 residues. Per the germline V gene, CDR1 is MNHEY and CDR2 is SVGAGI. CDR3 amino acids: CASRTATEAFF. CDR3 nucleotides: TGTGCCAGCAGGACAGCTACTGAAGCTTTCTTT.

The gene calls are TRBV5-1 and TRBJ2-5, with 10 bases fitting TRBD2. V shed 1 base and J 3 bases; nucleotides not matched to a gene: 3. The CDR3 runs 15 residues. Germline CDR1 SGHRS, CDR2 YFSETQ. CDR3 sequence: CASSLNLAGEETQYF. Here the CDR3 DNA reads TGCGCCAGCAGCTTGAACCTAGCGGGAGAAGAGACCCAGTACTTC.

V and J are TRBV7-9 and TRBJ2-7; weak D call: TRBD2 (6 bases). The CDR3 has 14 residues. With 2 bases removed from V and 2 bases from J, the gap between germline ends came to 10 bases. Per germline, CDR1 SEHNR and CDR2 FQNEAQ (reference sequence). The DNA for the CDR3 is TGTGCCAGCAGCTTACCGGGGGAACCCTACGAGCAGTACTTC. Its translation is CASSLPGEPYEQYF.